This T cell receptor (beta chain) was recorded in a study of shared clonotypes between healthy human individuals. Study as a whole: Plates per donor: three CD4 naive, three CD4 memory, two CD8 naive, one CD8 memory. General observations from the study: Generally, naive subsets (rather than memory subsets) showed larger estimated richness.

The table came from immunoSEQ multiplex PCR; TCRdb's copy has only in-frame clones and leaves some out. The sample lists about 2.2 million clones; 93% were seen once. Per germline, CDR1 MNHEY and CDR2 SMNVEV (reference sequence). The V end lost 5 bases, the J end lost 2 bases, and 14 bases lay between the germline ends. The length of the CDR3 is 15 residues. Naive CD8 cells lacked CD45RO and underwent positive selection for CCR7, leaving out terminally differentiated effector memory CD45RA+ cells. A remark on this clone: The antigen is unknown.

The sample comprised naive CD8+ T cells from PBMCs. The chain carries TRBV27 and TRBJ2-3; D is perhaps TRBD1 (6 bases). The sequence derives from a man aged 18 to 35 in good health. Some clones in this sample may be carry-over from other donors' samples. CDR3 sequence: CASSLLRGATDTQYF. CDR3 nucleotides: TGTGCCAGCAGTCTGCTCAGGGGCGCCACAGATACGCAGTATTTT.